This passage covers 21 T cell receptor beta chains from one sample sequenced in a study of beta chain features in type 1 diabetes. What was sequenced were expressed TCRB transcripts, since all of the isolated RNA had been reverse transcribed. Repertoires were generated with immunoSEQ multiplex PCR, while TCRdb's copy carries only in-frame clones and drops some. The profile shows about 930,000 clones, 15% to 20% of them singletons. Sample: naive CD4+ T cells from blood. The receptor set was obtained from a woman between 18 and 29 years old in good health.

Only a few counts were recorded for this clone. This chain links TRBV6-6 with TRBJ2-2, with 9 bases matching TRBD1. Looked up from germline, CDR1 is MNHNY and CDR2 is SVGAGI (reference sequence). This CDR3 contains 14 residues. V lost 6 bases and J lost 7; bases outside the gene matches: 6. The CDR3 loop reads CASRRTGEVGELFF. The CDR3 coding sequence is TGTGCCAGCAGAAGGACAGGGGAGGTCGGGGAGCTGTTTTTT.

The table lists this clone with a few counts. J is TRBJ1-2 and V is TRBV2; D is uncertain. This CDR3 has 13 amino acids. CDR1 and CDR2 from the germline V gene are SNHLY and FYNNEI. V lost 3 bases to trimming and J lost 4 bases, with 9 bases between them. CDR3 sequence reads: CASSDTGIYGYTF. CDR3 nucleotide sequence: TGTGCCAGCAGTGATACGGGGATCTATGGCTACACCTTC.

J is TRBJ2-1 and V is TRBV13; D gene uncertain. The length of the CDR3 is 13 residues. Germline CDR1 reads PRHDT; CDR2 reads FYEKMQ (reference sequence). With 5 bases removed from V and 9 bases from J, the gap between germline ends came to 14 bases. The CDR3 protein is CASSILPRSEQFF. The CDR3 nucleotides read TGTGCCAGCAGCATACTCCCTAGGAGTGAGCAGTTCTTC.

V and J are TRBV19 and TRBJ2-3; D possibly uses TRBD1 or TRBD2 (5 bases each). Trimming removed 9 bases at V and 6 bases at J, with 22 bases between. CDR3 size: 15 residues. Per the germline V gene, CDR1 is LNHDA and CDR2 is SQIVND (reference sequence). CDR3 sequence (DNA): TGTGCCAGCGCGGAGGATCGAGGGGCGCGTGATACGCAGTATTTT. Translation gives CASAEDRGARDTQYF.

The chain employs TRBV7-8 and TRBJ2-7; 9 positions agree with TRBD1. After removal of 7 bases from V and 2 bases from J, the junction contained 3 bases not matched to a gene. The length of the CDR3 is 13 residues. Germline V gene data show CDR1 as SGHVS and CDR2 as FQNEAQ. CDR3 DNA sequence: TGTGCCAGCACCCACAGGGGGCCCTACGAGCAGTACTTC. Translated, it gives CASTHRGPYEQYF.

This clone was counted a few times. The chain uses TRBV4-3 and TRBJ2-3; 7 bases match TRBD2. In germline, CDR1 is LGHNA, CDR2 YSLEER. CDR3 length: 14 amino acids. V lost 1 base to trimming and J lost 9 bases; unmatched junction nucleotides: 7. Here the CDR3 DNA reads TGCGCCAGCAGCCAAGGCCTGGGAGGGCGAACGCAGTATTTT. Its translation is CASSQGLGGRTQYF.

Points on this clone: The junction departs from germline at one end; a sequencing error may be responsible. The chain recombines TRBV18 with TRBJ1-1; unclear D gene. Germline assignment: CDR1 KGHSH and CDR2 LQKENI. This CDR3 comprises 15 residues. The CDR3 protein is CACSPWRAENTEAFF. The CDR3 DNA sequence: TGTGCCTGCTCACCATGGAGGGCGGAGAACACTGAAGCTTTCTTT. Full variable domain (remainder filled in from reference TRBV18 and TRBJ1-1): NAGVMQNPRHLVRRRGQEARLRCSPMKGHSHVYWYRQLPEEGLKFMVYLQKENIIDESGMPKERFSAEFPKEGPSILRIQQVVRGDSAAYFCACSPWRAENTEAFFGQGTRLTVV.

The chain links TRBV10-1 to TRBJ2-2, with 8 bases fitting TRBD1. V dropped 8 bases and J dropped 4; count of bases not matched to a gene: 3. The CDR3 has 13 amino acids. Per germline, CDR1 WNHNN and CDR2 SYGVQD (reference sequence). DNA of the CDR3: TGCGCCAGCGGGACAGGAACCACCGGGGAGCTGTTTTTT. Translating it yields CASGTGTTGELFF.

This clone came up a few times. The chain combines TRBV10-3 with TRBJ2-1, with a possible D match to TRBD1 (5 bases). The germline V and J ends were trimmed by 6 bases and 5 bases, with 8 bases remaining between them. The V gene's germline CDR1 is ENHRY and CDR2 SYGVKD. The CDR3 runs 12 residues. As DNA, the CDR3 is TGTGCCATCAGAGACAGAGACAATGAGCAGTTCTTC. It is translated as CAIRDRDNEQFF.

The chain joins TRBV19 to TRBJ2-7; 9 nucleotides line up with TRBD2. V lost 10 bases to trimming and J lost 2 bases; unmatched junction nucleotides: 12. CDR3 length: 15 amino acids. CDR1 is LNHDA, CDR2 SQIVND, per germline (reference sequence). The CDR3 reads CATKRLAGDPYEQYF. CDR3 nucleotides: TGTGCCACTAAAAGGTTAGCGGGAGACCCCTACGAGCAGTACTTC.

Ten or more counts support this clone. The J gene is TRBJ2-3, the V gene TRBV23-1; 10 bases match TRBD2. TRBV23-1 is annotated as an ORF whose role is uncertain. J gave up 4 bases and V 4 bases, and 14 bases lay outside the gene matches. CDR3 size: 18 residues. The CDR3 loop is CASSPTGLARGRPDTQYF. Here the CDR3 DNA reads TGCGCCAGCAGTCCTACGGGACTAGCGAGAGGGAGGCCAGATACGCAGTATTTT.

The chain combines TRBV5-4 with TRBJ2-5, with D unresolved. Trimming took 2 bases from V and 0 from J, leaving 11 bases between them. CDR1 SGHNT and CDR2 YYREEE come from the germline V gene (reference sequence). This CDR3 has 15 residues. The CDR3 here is CASSFHARHQETQYF. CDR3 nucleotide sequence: TGTGCCAGCAGCTTCCATGCCCGCCACCAAGAGACCCAGTACTTC. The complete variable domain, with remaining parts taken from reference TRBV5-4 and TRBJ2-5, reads ETGVTQSPTHLIKTRGQQVTLRCSSQSGHNTVSWYQQALGQGPQFIFQYYREEENGRGNFPPRFSGLQFPNYSSELNVNALELDDSALYLCASSFHARHQETQYFGPGTRLLVL.

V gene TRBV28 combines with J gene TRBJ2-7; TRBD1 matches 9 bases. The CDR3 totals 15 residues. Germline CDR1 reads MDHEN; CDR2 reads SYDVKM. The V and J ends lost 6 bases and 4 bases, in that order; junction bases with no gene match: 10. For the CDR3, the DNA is TGTGCCAGCAGCCTAGGTCCGGGACAGGGTTACGAGCAGTACTTC. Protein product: CASSLGPGQGYEQYF.

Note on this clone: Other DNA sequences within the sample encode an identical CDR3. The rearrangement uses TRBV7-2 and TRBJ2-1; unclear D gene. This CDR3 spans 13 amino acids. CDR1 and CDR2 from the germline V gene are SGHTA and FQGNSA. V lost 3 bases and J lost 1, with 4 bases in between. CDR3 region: CASSLGSYNEQFF. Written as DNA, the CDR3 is TGTGCCAGCAGCTTGGGATCCTACAATGAGCAGTTCTTC.

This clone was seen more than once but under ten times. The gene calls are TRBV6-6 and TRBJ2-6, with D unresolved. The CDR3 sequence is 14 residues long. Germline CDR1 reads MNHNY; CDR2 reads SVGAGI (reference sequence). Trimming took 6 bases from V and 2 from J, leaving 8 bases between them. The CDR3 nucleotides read TGTGCCAGCAGCCGTCTAGCTGGGGCCAACGTCCTGACTTTC. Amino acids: CASSRLAGANVLTF.

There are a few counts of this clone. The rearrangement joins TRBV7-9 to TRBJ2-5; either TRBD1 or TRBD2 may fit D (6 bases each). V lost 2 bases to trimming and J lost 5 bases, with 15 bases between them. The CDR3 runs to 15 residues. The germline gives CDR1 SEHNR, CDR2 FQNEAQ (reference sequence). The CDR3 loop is CASSLRGLGYETQYF. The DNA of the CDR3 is TGTGCCAGCAGCTTACGGGGGCTAGGTTATGAGACCCAGTACTTC.

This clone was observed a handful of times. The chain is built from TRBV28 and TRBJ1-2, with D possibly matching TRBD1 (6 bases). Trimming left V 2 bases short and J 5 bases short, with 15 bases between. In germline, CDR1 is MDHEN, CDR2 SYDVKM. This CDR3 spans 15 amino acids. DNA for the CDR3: TGTGCCAGCAGTTTAGACAGGCCTGTTGGGTATGGCTACACCTTC. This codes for CASSLDRPVGYGYTF.

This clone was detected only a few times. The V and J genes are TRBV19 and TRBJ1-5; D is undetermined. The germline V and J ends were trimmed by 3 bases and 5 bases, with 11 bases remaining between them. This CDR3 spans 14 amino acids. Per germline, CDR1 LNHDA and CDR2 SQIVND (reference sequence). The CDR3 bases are TGTGCCAGTAGTATGAAAGGAGTGGATCAGCCCCAGCATTTT. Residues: CASSMKGVDQPQHF.

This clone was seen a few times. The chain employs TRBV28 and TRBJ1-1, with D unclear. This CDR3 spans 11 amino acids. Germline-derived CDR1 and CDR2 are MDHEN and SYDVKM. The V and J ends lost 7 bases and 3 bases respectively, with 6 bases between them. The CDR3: CASTSYTEAFF. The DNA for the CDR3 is TGTGCCAGCACCAGCTACACTGAAGCTTTCTTT.

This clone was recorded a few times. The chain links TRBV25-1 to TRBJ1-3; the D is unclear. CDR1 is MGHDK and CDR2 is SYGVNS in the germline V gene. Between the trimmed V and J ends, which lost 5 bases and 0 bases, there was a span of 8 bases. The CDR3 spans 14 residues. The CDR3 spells CASSTTDSGNTIYF. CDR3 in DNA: TGTGCCAGCAGTACTACCGACTCTGGAAACACCATATATTTT.

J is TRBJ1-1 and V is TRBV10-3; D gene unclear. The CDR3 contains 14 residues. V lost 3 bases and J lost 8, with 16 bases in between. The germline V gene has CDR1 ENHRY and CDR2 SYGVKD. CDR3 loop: CAISDRRAEHEAFF. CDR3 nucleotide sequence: TGTGCCATCAGTGATAGAAGGGCGGAACACGAAGCTTTCTTT.